The clone carrying this T cell receptor beta chain was seen more than once but under ten times. Its antigen is unidentified. The sample is drawn from a study of T cells after yellow fever vaccination. Study overall: When fractions had low cell numbers, they were prepared with SMART-Seq v4 Ultra Low Input.

TCRdb fed the 5' RACE reads into MiXCR, producing one record per CDR3 protein. The sample consists of 100,000 to 150,000 distinct CDR3 sequences, roughly 15% of them appearing once. Regarding the study as a whole: A small proportion of clonotypes was detected in both the CD4 and CD8 compartments. Subsequent booster samples again held most clones from primary vaccination (96% CD4, roughly 90% CD8).

V gave up 2 bases and J gave up 6 bases; unmatched junction bases: 5. The germline V gene encodes CDR1 MNHEY and CDR2 SMNVEV (reference sequence). This CDR3 has 14 amino acids. The TCR comes from a man between 18 and 35 years old who received the YFV17D yellow fever vaccine. This specimen consisted of CD8+ T cells sorted from PBMCs, obtained 5 days after the yellow fever booster vaccination. The chain uses TRBV27 and TRBJ2-3; 7 bases are a match to TRBD2. The CDR3 DNA reads TGTGCCAGCAGTTTAGAAGACGGGGGGGATACGCAGTATTTT. Its translation: CASSLEDGGDTQYF.